A selection of T cell receptor beta chains follows, all from one sample in a study of T cell repertoires in cytomegalovirus infection. TCRdb re-called the reads with MiXCR, one entry per CDR3 protein. The table shows about 450,000 distinct CDR3 sequences, with approximately 31% occurring only once. Material: PBMCs. The receptors were gathered from a human donor in good health (CMV status not recorded). Some clones in this sample may be carry-over from other donors' samples. Both conserved end residues are part of each CDR3. A D gene is named only where the DNA matches it firmly. Size values are once, few and many counts, or a class for expanded clones, and some rows have none.

v_gene	d_gene	j_gene	abundance	CDR3aa	CDR3nt
TRBV4-3	NA	TRBJ1-3	NA	CASSQGVSRSGNTIYF	TGCGCCAGCAGCCAGGGGGTCAGTCGCTCTGGAAACACCATATATTTT
TRBV6-1	TRBD2	TRBJ2-7	few	CASSQLAGVGEQYF	TGTGCCAGCAGCCAACTAGCGGGGGTGGGCGAGCAGTACTTC
TRBV2	NA	TRBJ2-7	NA	CASSDAGGYEQYF	TGTGCCAGCAGTGATGCTGGCGGTTACGAGCAGTACTTC
TRBV6-8	NA	TRBJ1-5	few	CAVGEPSNQPQHF	TGTGCCGTGGGGGAACCAAGCAATCAGCCCCAGCATTTT
TRBV29-1	TRBD2	TRBJ2-1	few	CSVVSGGTSSYNEQFF	TGCAGCGTTGTTTCCGGGGGGACCAGCTCCTACAATGAGCAGTTCTTC
TRBV6-2/TRBV6-3	NA	TRBJ2-7	many	CASRTRDREQYF	TGTGCCAGCCGGACCAGGGACCGCGAGCAGTACTTC
TRBV7-6	NA	TRBJ2-5	many	CASSLGSGPTQETQYF	TGTGCCAGCAGCTTAGGTTCAGGGCCCACCCAAGAGACCCAGTACTTC
TRBV4-1	NA	TRBJ1-5	many	CASSQVSLRYSAQHF	TGCGCCAGCAGCCAAGTTTCCCTTCGTTATTCGGCCCAGCATTTT
TRBV7-9	TRBD1	TRBJ2-5	NA	CASNRGQAQETQYF	TGTGCCAGCAACAGGGGTCAGGCACAAGAGACCCAGTACTTC
TRBV20-1	NA	TRBJ1-1	NA	CSASKPGLRYEAFF	TGCAGTGCTAGTAAGCCGGGACTAAGGTATGAAGCTTTCTTT
TRBV4-3	TRBD2	TRBJ2-4	few	CASSQGPGLAGPAVAKNIQYF	TGCGCCAGCAGCCAAGGGCCGGGACTAGCGGGTCCGGCGGTAGCCAAAAACATTCAGTACTTC
TRBV19	TRBD2	TRBJ2-1	few	CASRQTSGGYNEQFF	TGTGCCAGTAGACAAACTAGCGGGGGGTACAATGAGCAGTTCTTC
TRBV19	NA	TRBJ2-1	NA	CASSTKQGNEQFF	TGTGCCAGTAGTACCAAACAAGGCAATGAGCAGTTCTTC
TRBV6-8	NA	TRBJ2-7	NA	CASSPGVRSYEQYF	TGTGCCAGCAGTCCGGGGGTGAGGTCCTACGAGCAGTACTTC
TRBV4-3	NA	TRBJ2-5	many	CASSQDGGETQYF	TGCGCCAGCAGCCAAGATGGAGGGGAGACCCAGTACTTC
TRBV12-3/TRBV12-4	NA	TRBJ1-6	NA	CASSLKADSRSPLHF	TGTGCCAGCAGTTTAAAGGCTGACAGCCGTTCACCCCTCCACTTT
TRBV10-3	NA	TRBJ1-1	few	CAISGGGRGTEAFF	TGTGCCATCAGTGGAGGGGGAAGAGGCACTGAAGCTTTCTTT
TRBV28	NA	TRBJ2-7	few	CASSLGGINREQYF	TGTGCCAGCAGTTTAGGGGGAATCAACAGGGAGCAGTACTTC
TRBV27	NA	TRBJ2-7	NA	CASSLYPPGAPNPDYEQYF	TGTGCCAGCAGTTTATACCCCCCAGGGGCTCCGAACCCAGACTACGAGCAGTACTTC
TRBV19	NA	TRBJ1-5	few	CASTDHPGNQPQHF	TGTGCCAGTACGGACCATCCGGGCAATCAGCCCCAGCATTTT
TRBV19	NA	TRBJ2-1	NA	CASSIAEVREQFF	TGTGCCAGTAGTATAGCGGAGGTTCGTGAGCAGTTCTTC
TRBV20-1	NA	TRBJ2-1	NA	CSARKIPYNEQFF	TGCAGTGCCAGGAAGATTCCTTACAATGAGCAGTTCTTC
TRBV4-3	NA	TRBJ2-1	few	CASSQDGAKFSYNEQFF	TGCGCCAGCAGCCAAGACGGCGCGAAGTTCTCCTACAATGAGCAGTTCTTC
TRBV11-2	TRBD1	TRBJ2-2	NA	CASRNTGTGSHGELFF	TGTGCCAGCAGAAATACCGGGACAGGGAGTCACGGGGAGCTGTTTTTT
TRBV7-2	NA	TRBJ1-2	many	CASSSGSVILGGYTF	TGTGCCAGCTCGAGCGGGTCGGTTATCCTTGGCGGCTACACCTTC
TRBV6-6	NA	TRBJ1-1	once	CDSTLGGSMNTEAFF	TGTGACAGCACCCTGGGGGGCAGTATGAACACTGAAGCTTTCTTT
TRBV2	TRBD2	TRBJ2-7	few	CASGGGPSGVLPYEQYF	TGTGCCAGCGGGGGGGGACCTAGCGGAGTCCTCCCCTACGAGCAGTACTTC
TRBV4-3	NA	TRBJ1-1	NA	CASSQDLDTGNTEAFF	TGCGCCAGCAGCCAAGATTTGGACACCGGGAACACTGAAGCTTTCTTT
TRBV7-2	NA	TRBJ1-2	few	CASSLIGLGYTF	TGTGCCAGCAGCTTAATCGGTTTGGGCTACACCTTC
TRBV6-4	NA	TRBJ1-2	few	CASSPRGMSDYGYTF	TGTGCCAGCAGCCCCAGGGGTATGAGCGACTATGGCTACACCTTC
TRBV14	TRBD1	TRBJ2-7	few	CASSQDFRGREQYF	TGTGCCAGCAGCCAAGATTTCAGGGGGCGCGAGCAGTACTTC
TRBV28	TRBD1	TRBJ1-1	NA	CASSLTGGITEAFF	TGTGCCAGCAGTCTGACAGGGGGCATCACTGAAGCTTTCTTT
TRBV6-2/TRBV6-3	NA	TRBJ2-7	few	CASRRDGPYEQYF	TGTGCCAGCAGGCGGGACGGACCCTACGAGCAGTACTTC
TRBV18	NA	TRBJ2-7	NA	CASSPWASYEQYF	TGTGCCAGCTCACCCTGGGCAAGCTACGAGCAGTACTTC
TRBV7-9	NA	TRBJ2-7	NA	CASSSPQGRYEQYF	TGTGCCAGCAGCTCCCCCCAGGGAAGGTACGAGCAGTACTTC
TRBV10-1	NA	TRBJ2-7	NA	CASSGSQGTYEQYF	TGCGCCAGCAGTGGATCTCAAGGAACCTACGAGCAGTACTTC
TRBV7-8	NA	TRBJ2-5	many	CASSLGRGAYQETQYF	TGTGCCAGCAGCTTAGGGCGGGGCGCGTACCAAGAGACCCAGTACTTC